What follows are 2 T cell receptor beta chains derived from one specimen sequenced in a study of shared clonotypes between healthy human individuals. Libraries were prepared by immunoSEQ multiplex PCR; TCRdb keeps only in-frame clonotypes and omits some of them. The sample records 100,000 or so clones, about 66% being singletons. The specimen was memory CD8+ T cells sorted from blood. Subset indicated: CD45RO+ cells pooled with CCR7-negative TemRA cells. The receptors here all came from a young woman in good health.

The chain links TRBV6-5 to TRBJ1-1; unclear D gene. V gave up 4 bases and J gave up 1 base, with 7 bases separating them. The CDR3 is 13 amino acids. The germline CDR1 and CDR2 sequences are MNHEY and SVGAGI. CDR3 coding DNA: TGTGCCAGCAGTTTGACGGGGAACACTGAAGCTTTCTTT. Translation gives CASSLTGNTEAFF.

This rearrangement joins TRBV5-1 to TRBJ2-1; 9 nucleotides match TRBD2. Germline trimming cut 7 bases from V and 8 bases from J; bases unmatched to any gene: 10. CDR1 and CDR2 (germline): SGHRS, YFSETQ. CDR3 length: 14 amino acids. The CDR3 sequence: CASSYAGGWDEQFF. The CDR3 nucleotides are TGCGCCAGCTCATACGCGGGAGGGTGGGATGAGCAGTTCTTC.